The 4 T cell receptor beta chains presented below share a single source sample, sequenced in a study of neurological immune-mediated disorders. TCRdb called the 5' RACE reads again in MiXCR, with one record for every CDR3 protein. The top ten hold less than 1.5% of the sample, which has tens of thousands of distinct CDR3 sequences, about 5% seen once. Sequenced: CD4+ T cells from blood. The receptors shown here come from a woman between 18 and 30 years old with multiple sclerosis.

This clonotype was seen ten or more times. CDR3 region: CASSRLGTGGPANTEAFF. The CDR3 DNA follows: TGTGCCAGCAGTCGGCTCGGGACAGGGGGCCCCGCGAACACTGAAGCTTTCTTT. The rearrangement links TRBV6-5 to TRBJ1-1, with 12 bases identical to TRBD1. This CDR3 region has 18 residues. The junction had 11 bases not matched to a gene; V was cut back by 5 bases and J by 1 base. The V gene's germline CDR1 is MNHEY and CDR2 SVGAGI.

This clonotype was recorded at least ten times. J is TRBJ2-5 and V is TRBV11-2; a possible D gene is TRBD1 (6 bases). This CDR3 region has 13 residues. V was cut by 5 bases and J by 11 bases, with 18 bases left in between. The germline gives CDR1 SGHAT, CDR2 FQNNGV. The CDR3 DNA sequence: TGTGCCAGCAGCAACCGGGACACGGGATCTCAGTACTTC. Amino acid sequence: CASSNRDTGSQYF.

There are many counts of this clonotype. This sequence joins TRBV9 and TRBJ2-5; 7 nucleotides match TRBD1. This CDR3 has 17 residues. Looked up from germline, CDR1 is SGDLS and CDR2 is YYNGEE. V lost 0 bases and J lost 2; bases outside the gene matches: 10. Here the CDR3 reads CASSVGVTGSTQETQYF. The CDR3, as DNA: TGTGCCAGCAGCGTAGGAGTGACAGGGAGCACTCAAGAGACCCAGTACTTC.

In this sample, this clonotype turned up many times. This chain uses TRBV7-2 with TRBJ1-1; D remains unclear. Trimming took 1 base from V and 4 from J, leaving 10 bases between them. The CDR3 has 14 amino acids. Germline lookup yields CDR1 SGHTA and CDR2 FQGNSA. In DNA form, the CDR3 reads TGTGCCAGCAGCTTAGGGGGTGGAAGCACTGAAGCTTTCTTT. Translated, it gives CASSLGGGSTEAFF.